This entry describes one T cell receptor (beta chain). Its specificity is not known. Germline assignment: CDR1 SGDLS and CDR2 YYNGEE. The CDR3 is made up of 15 amino acids. V lost 3 bases, J lost 8 bases, and 17 bases lay in between. Profiling relied on immunoSEQ multiplex PCR, and the TCRdb table lists in-frame clones only, not all of them. The data show around 91,000 clones, 85% to 90% seen once. The data originate from a study of OX40 agonist ivuxolimab in advanced cancers. Looking at the study overall: Three dose-escalation patients had partial responses: one with hepatocellular carcinoma and two with cutaneous melanoma.

Study-wide points: The authors did not determine the antigen specificity of the expanded peripheral T cells. The authors also found low normalized T-cell clonal expansion in some nonresponders. More expanded clones were seen, on average, in CD8+ T cells than in CD4+.

This clonotype originated in an adult with an advanced solid tumor such as melanoma, head and neck, liver or kidney cancer. Sequencing used CD4+ or CD8+ T cells sorted from blood, obtained in a trial of the OX40 agonist ivuxolimab. J is TRBJ1-4 and V is TRBV9; possible D gene TRBD1, 5 bases. The CDR3 sequence: CASSAVGGANEKLFF. Written as DNA, the CDR3 is TGTGCCAGCAGCGCGGTGGGTGGGGCGAACGAAAAACTGTTTTTT.